This TCR beta chain stems from a study of shared T cell receptors in the human thymus. TCRdb's table, derived via immunoSEQ multiplex PCR, lists solely in-frame clones and lacks some. Altogether over 450,000 clones are present, 78% being singletons, with the ten largest covering 0.01% to 0.015%. Trimming removed 1 base from V and 3 bases from J; junction bases left unmatched: 11. The V gene's germline CDR1 is SGDLS and CDR2 YYNGEE. The CDR3 is 18 amino acids. These data were likewise used in another study, on human thymus T cells. Per that paper: Thymic and blood repertoires seemed to favor certain V and J genes. Unrelated individuals were reported by related research to share highly overlapping thymic repertoires.

The sequence was obtained from a boy under three years old with a congenital heart defect. The rearrangement uses TRBV9 and TRBJ1-2; 11 bases are shared with TRBD1. Material: thymocytes. DNA of the CDR3: TGTGCCAGCAGCGTATCCTTAATACCGGGACAGGGGGACTATGGCTACACCTTC. Protein sequence: CASSVSLIPGQGDYGYTF.